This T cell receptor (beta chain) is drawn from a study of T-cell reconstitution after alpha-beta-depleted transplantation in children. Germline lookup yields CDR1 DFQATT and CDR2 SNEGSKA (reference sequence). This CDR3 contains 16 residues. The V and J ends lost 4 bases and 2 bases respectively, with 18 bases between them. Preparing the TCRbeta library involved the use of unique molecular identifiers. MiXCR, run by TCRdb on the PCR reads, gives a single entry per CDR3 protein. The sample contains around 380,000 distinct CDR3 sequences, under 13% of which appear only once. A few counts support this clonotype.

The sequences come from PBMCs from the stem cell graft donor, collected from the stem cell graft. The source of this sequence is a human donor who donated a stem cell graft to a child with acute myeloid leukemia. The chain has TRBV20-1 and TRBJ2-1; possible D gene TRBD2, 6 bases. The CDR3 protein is CSAILGKRAAYNEQFF. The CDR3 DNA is TGCAGTGCTATCCTCGGGAAGCGGGCGGCCTACAATGAGCAGTTCTTC.